Listed here is a single T cell receptor (beta chain). Its antigen remains unidentified. No much larger clonotype is one base removed from it; base qualities were not supplied. The data stem from a study of CD8 T cells in ankylosing spondylitis (dated by TCRdb to between 2016 and 2019). For the study in its entirety: T cell receptor beta repertoires were profiled in healthy donors and ankylosing spondylitis patients so that disease-linked TCR variants could be found. The full study cohort was made up of roughly 25 ankylosing spondylitis patients and 95 to 130 healthy donors. Peripheral blood was sampled, and synovial fluid was additionally collected from ankylosing spondylitis patients. Beyond this particular receptor, the publication reports: Significant enrichment of the disease-linked clones was reported in matched synovial fluid samples from ankylosing spondylitis patients. A CD8+ phenotype was shown by the disease-linked clones, which were found at relatively low frequencies in peripheral blood. A TCR beta motif of several highly homologous amino acid variants appeared characteristic of blood from ankylosing spondylitis patients. Some motif variants were previously reported in synovial fluid and blood of reactive arthritis patients, suggesting common disease-initiation mechanisms.

The CDR3 has 17 amino acids, counting the end cysteine and phenylalanine. Only the CDR3 DNA is retained, 51 bases long and in frame from the first base. V is cut back by 0 bases and J by 10 bases, with 11 bases in the junction unmatched. Per the germline V gene, LGHNA is the CDR1 and YNFKEQ is the CDR2. Reads for this sample came from an Illumina HiSeq 2500. TCR beta libraries were prepared by quantitative 5'-RACE with molecular barcodes. The source study handled its data this way. To identify disease-linked TCR variants, a new computational method was used, one built on a probabilistic model of VDJ rearrangement. TCRdb trimmed public reads at Q25 via fastp, called clones via MiXCR and kept in-frame beta chains. Each CDR3 protein gets just one entry, which takes the most common genes and DNA from the rows behind it. The V and J calls come from TCRdb's annotation, not from the publication. In this sample the table shows some 130,000 distinct CDR3 sequences, more than 15% of which occur a single time. The ten largest clonotypes hold approximately 33% of the sample.

The sample consisted of blood, either unsorted or a sorted T cell fraction (not recorded which). This TCR derives from a male donor with ankylosing spondylitis. The V and J genes are TRBV4-2 and TRBJ1-6; 8 bases in between match TRBD1. For the CDR3, the sequence is CASSQEPVDRAASPLHF. The nucleotide sequence is given as TGTGCCAGCAGCCAAGAACCAGTGGACAGGGCGGCCTCACCCCTCCACTTT.